This record covers a single T cell receptor (beta chain). Its specificity is unknown. The sample belongs to a study of cytomegalovirus exposure and HLA in healthy donors. Study observations and caveats: Prediction of most subjects' HLA-A and HLA-B alleles by TCR beta sequences was reportedly accurate. Fewer N-insertions than the approximately 700-donor mean were reportedly shown by an Asian-associated ancestry cluster in a later analysis.

At the time of sampling, donors were nominally healthy, though unrecorded immune exposures were likely. Vbeta (60) and Jbeta (13) primers were used in the PCR. Data came from immunoSEQ multiplex PCR; TCRdb stores just in-frame clones and leaves some out. The sample has 150,000 to 200,000 clones, about 70% seen once. Sequenced: PBMCs. This TCR was sampled from a woman younger than 30 in good health and CMV-seropositive.

CDR3 DNA: TGTGCCAGCAGCCCCCCGGCCAGCGAAAAATACGAGCAGTACTTC. It codes for CASSPPASEKYEQYF. V gene TRBV7-9 combines with J gene TRBJ2-5, with D unclear. The J call may be faulty, since TRBJ2-7 better matches the DNA end. Germline V gene data show CDR1 as SEHNR and CDR2 as FQNEAQ (reference sequence). This CDR3 is 15 amino acids long.